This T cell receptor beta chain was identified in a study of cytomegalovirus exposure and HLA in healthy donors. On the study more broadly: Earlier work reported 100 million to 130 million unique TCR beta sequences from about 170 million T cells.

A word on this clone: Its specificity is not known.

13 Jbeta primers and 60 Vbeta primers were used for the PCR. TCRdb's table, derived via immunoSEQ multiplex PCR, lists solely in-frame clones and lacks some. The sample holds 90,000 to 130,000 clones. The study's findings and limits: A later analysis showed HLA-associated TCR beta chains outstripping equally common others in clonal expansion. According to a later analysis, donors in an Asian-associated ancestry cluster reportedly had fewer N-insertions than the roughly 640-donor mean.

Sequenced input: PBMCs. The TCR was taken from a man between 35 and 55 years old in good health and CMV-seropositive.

The CDR3 bases are TGTGCCACCAGCAGAGAGGGACAGGTACTCTCTGGGGCCAACGTCCTGACTTTC. Amino acids: CATSREGQVLSGANVLTF. The rearrangement joins TRBV15 to TRBJ2-6; TRBD1 agrees at 8 bases. CDR3 length equals 18 residues. Germline V lookup: CDR1 LNHNV, CDR2 YYDKDF (reference sequence). V lost 0 bases and J lost 0; bases outside the gene matches: 4.